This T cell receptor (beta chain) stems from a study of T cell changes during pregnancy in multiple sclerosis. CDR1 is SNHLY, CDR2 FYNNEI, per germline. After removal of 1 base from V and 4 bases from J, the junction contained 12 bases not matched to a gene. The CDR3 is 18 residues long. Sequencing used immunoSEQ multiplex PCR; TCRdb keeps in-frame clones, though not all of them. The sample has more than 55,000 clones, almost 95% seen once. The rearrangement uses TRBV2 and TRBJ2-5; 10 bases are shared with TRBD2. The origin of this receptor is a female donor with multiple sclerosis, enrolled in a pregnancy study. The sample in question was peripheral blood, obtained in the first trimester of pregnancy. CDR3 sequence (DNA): TGTGCCAGCAGTGAAGGTGTCGTAGCGGGGGGCCCGGGAGAGACCCAGTACTTC. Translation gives CASSEGVVAGGPGETQYF.